This T cell receptor (beta chain) was obtained from a study of OX40 agonist ivuxolimab in advanced cancers. Overall study: Prior anti-PD-1, anti-PD-L1 or anti-CTLA-4 therapy was allowed; 35% to 40% had some. Partial responses were recorded for three patients, including one with hepatocellular carcinoma and two with cutaneous melanoma. Findings and limits, study-wide: Partial responders receiving 0.1-3.0 mg/kg showed among the lowest clonal expansion.

Concerning this clone: Its cognate antigen is unknown.

The timepoints at which blood was sampled were baseline, cycle 4 day 1, and cycle 7 day 1. Libraries were prepared by immunoSEQ multiplex PCR; TCRdb keeps only in-frame clonotypes and omits some of them. Here the sample spans some 58,000 clones, 90% to 95% being singletons. Trimming removed 7 bases from V and 3 bases from J, with 19 bases in between. Per germline, CDR1 MNHNS and CDR2 SASEGT. CDR3 length: 15 amino acids. This specimen consisted of CD4+ or CD8+ T cells sorted from blood, obtained in a trial of the OX40 agonist ivuxolimab. The chain links TRBV6-1 to TRBJ2-7, with a weak D call TRBD1 (6 bases). The source is an adult with an advanced solid tumor such as melanoma, head and neck, liver or kidney cancer. CDR3 DNA: TGTGCCAGCACCACCACCTTTGACAGGAGCTACGAGCAGTACTTC. Amino acids: CASTTTFDRSYEQYF.